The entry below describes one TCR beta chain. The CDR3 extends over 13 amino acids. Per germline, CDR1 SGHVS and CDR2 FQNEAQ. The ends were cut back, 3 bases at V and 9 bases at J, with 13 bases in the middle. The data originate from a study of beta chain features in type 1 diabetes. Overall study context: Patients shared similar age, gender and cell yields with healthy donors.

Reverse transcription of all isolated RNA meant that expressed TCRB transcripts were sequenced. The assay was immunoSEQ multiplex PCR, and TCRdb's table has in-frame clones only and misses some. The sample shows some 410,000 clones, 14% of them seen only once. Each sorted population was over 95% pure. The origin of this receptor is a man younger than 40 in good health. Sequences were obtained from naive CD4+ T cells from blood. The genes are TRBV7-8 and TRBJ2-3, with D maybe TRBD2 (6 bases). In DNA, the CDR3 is TGTGCCAGCAGCTTCTCGGGACTCCTCACGCAGTATTTT. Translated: CASSFSGLLTQYF. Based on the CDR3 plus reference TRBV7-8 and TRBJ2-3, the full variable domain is GAGVSQSPRYKVAKRGQDVALRCDPISGHVSLFWYQQALGQGPEFLTYFQNEAQLDKSGLPSDRFFAERPEGSVSTLKIQRTQQEDSAVYLCASSFSGLLTQYFGPGTRLTVL.